Listed below are T cell receptor beta chains from one sample, sequenced in a study of T cell repertoires in cytomegalovirus infection. No antigen has been identified for these receptors. TCRdb called the reads again in MiXCR, with one record for every CDR3 protein. The sample has hundreds of thousands of distinct CDR3 sequences, 33% seen once. The starting material was cultured PBMCs, obtained from culture after CMV antigen stimulation. These receptor sequences come from a human donor in good health (CMV status not recorded). Some clones in this sample may be carry-over from other donors' samples. CDR3s include the opening cysteine and the closing phenylalanine or tryptophan. The D gene is left open where the match is weak. Expanded clones get a size class; other rows say once, few or many, or leave the size out.

cdr3_aa | cdr3_nt | d_call | v_call | clone_size | j_call
CASSSTSTGVYYEQYF | TGTGCCAGCAGTTCCACCTCTACAGGGGTTTACTACGAGCAGTACTTC | TRBD1 | TRBV6-2/TRBV6-3 | - | TRBJ2-7
CASSRGPPSYEQYF | TGTGCCAGCAGCAGGGGACCTCCCTCCTACGAGCAGTACTTC | - | TRBV6-2/TRBV6-3 | - | TRBJ2-7
CATQPADWGNQPQHF | TGTGCCACCCAACCGGCGGACTGGGGCAATCAGCCCCAGCATTTT | - | TRBV6-1 | - | TRBJ1-5
CASSPTGPEPQHF | TGTGCCAGCTCACCTACCGGCCCCGAGCCCCAGCATTTT | - | TRBV18 | few | TRBJ1-5
CASSEFGWGRFVGELFF | TGTGCCAGCAGTGAATTCGGCTGGGGGCGGTTTGTCGGGGAGCTGTTTTTT | - | TRBV25-1 | - | TRBJ2-2
CASSSYRDNNEQFF | TGTGCCAGCAGCTCATACCGGGACAACAATGAGCAGTTCTTC | - | TRBV5-6 | - | TRBJ2-1
CASSQAVGGDFTPDTQYF | TGCGCCAGCAGCCAAGCAGTGGGGGGGGACTTCACCCCGGATACGCAGTATTTT | TRBD2 | TRBV4-3 | few | TRBJ2-3
CASSASLGQGYQETQYF | TGTGCCAGCAGCGCGTCCCTGGGACAGGGGTACCAAGAGACCCAGTACTTC | TRBD1 | TRBV6-1 | - | TRBJ2-5
CSVEQSSYNEQFF | TGCAGCGTTGAACAGAGCTCCTACAATGAGCAGTTCTTC | - | TRBV29-1 | - | TRBJ2-1
CAISEMAGITDTQYF | TGTGCCATCAGTGAGATGGCGGGAATAACAGATACGCAGTATTTT | - | TRBV10-3 | few | TRBJ2-3
CSASLRGYTDTQYF | TGCAGTGCTAGTCTCAGGGGGTACACAGATACGCAGTATTTT | TRBD1 | TRBV20-1 | - | TRBJ2-3
CSARETGDQPQHF | TGCAGTGCTAGAGAGACAGGGGATCAGCCCCAGCATTTT | TRBD1 | TRBV20-1 | - | TRBJ1-5
CASSFQQGTDTQYF | TGTGCCAGCAGTTTTCAACAGGGCACAGATACGCAGTATTTT | - | TRBV28 | - | TRBJ2-3
CASGPTHGEQYF | TGTGCTAGTGGTCCCACCCATGGAGAGCAGTACTTC | - | TRBV12-5 | many | TRBJ2-7
CASRFGQGNSPLHF | TGTGCCAGCAGATTCGGACAGGGAAATTCACCCCTCCACTTT | TRBD1 | TRBV6-8 | - | TRBJ1-6
CSARDYAPTSGGNSYEQYF | TGCAGTGCTAGAGATTACGCCCCGACTAGCGGGGGGAACTCCTACGAGCAGTACTTC | TRBD2 | TRBV20-1 | - | TRBJ2-7
CASSPDPRPEAFF | TGCGCCAGCAGCCCAGACCCCCGGCCTGAAGCTTTCTTT | - | TRBV5-1 | - | TRBJ1-1
CASSLLGNNQPQHF | TGTGCCAGCAGCTTATTGGGAAATAATCAGCCCCAGCATTTT | - | TRBV7-2 | many | TRBJ1-5
CASTQTVGEQYF | TGTGCCAGCACCCAGACGGTAGGCGAGCAGTACTTC | - | TRBV11-2 | - | TRBJ2-7
CASTGAPRLEQYF | TGTGCCAGCACCGGGGCGCCCCGACTGGAGCAGTACTTC | - | TRBV7-9 | - | TRBJ2-7
CATSSSARNEKLFF | TGTGCCACCTCGTCCAGCGCCCGTAATGAAAAACTGTTTTTT | - | TRBV2 | - | TRBJ1-4
CASSLLTVNTEAFF | TGTGCCAGCAGCTTACTCACAGTTAACACTGAAGCTTTCTTT | - | TRBV7-2 | many | TRBJ1-1
CASSRQGDNQPQHF | TGTGCCAGCAGTCGACAGGGGGACAATCAGCCCCAGCATTTT | TRBD1 | TRBV7-9 | few | TRBJ1-5
CASSASGSLSYEQYF | TGTGCCAGCAGCGCTAGCGGGAGTCTCTCCTACGAGCAGTACTTC | TRBD2 | TRBV7-2 | many | TRBJ2-7
CSARPIPGLAHTDTQYF | TGCAGTGCTAGACCAATTCCGGGACTAGCCCACACAGATACGCAGTATTTT | TRBD2 | TRBV20-1 | - | TRBJ2-3
CASSLAGTGWGNEQFF | TGTGCCAGCAGTTTAGCGGGGACCGGGTGGGGCAATGAGCAGTTCTTC | TRBD2 | TRBV2 | - | TRBJ2-1
CASREGQDSYEQYF | TGTGCCAGCAGGGAGGGACAGGACTCCTACGAGCAGTACTTC | TRBD1 | TRBV7-2 | few | TRBJ2-7
CASSLVDRIYEQYF | TGTGCCAGCAGCTTAGTCGACAGGATCTACGAGCAGTACTTC | - | TRBV11-2 | - | TRBJ2-7
CASQYRLNTGELFF | TGTGCCAGCCAGTACCGATTGAACACCGGGGAGCTGTTTTTT | - | TRBV6-2/TRBV6-3 | few | TRBJ2-2
CASSPGLAGVDNEQFF | TGCGCCAGCAGCCCCGGACTAGCGGGAGTTGACAATGAGCAGTTCTTC | TRBD2 | TRBV4-1 | - | TRBJ2-1
CSARVGLAPSSTDTQYF | TGCAGTGCTAGAGTCGGCCTAGCGCCTTCTAGCACAGATACGCAGTATTTT | - | TRBV20-1 | once | TRBJ2-3
CASSDVGLRMQFF | TGTGCCAGCAGTGATGTAGGACTGCGGATGCAGTTCTTC | - | TRBV2 | few | TRBJ2-1
CASTYSVTMNTEAFF | TGTGCCAGCACCTACAGCGTAACTATGAACACTGAAGCTTTCTTT | - | TRBV6-2/TRBV6-3 | - | TRBJ1-1
CASSPTREGDYEQYF | TGTGCCAGCAGTCCGACACGGGAGGGGGACTACGAGCAGTACTTC | TRBD2 | TRBV27 | - | TRBJ2-7
CASSITEPAPHGYTF | TGTGCCAGTAGTATAACCGAGCCGGCCCCCCATGGCTACACCTTC | - | TRBV19 | few | TRBJ1-2
CASSLPSKETQYF | TGTGCCAGCAGCTTACCTAGTAAAGAGACCCAGTACTTC | - | TRBV11-2 | - | TRBJ2-5
CASSLVRPSATNEKLFF | TGTGCCAGCAGCTTAGTCCGGCCCAGCGCAACTAATGAAAAACTGTTTTTT | - | TRBV11-2 | many | TRBJ1-4
CASSDLGVGKTQYF | TGTGCCAGCAGTGATTTAGGCGTTGGGAAGACCCAGTACTTC | - | TRBV6-1 | few | TRBJ2-5
CASSLLRIINRQGSMETQYF | TGTGCCAGCAGCTTATTGCGGATCATAAACCGACAGGGGTCGATGGAGACCCAGTACTTC | TRBD1 | TRBV7-3 | - | TRBJ2-5
CASSPPGDGYTF | TGTGCCAGCAGCCCGCCGGGGGATGGCTACACCTTC | - | TRBV7-2 | many | TRBJ1-2
CASRRPRDSSNYEQYF | TGTGCCAGTAGGCGTCCCCGGGACAGCTCTAATTACGAGCAGTACTTC | TRBD1 | TRBV19 | - | TRBJ2-7
CSASHIGNTEAFF | TGCAGTGCTAGCCACATAGGGAACACTGAAGCTTTCTTT | - | TRBV20-1 | once | TRBJ1-1
CSAREEVGTGLAGQQFF | TGCAGTGCTAGAGAAGAGGTGGGAACGGGACTAGCGGGTCAACAGTTCTTC | TRBD2 | TRBV20-1 | - | TRBJ2-1
CSARERGAYNEQFF | TGCAGTGCTAGAGAGCGGGGGGCCTACAATGAGCAGTTCTTC | TRBD2 | TRBV20-1 | few | TRBJ2-1
CASSSGNNEQFF | TGTGCCAGCAGTTCCGGTAACAATGAGCAGTTCTTC | - | TRBV12-3/TRBV12-4 | many | TRBJ2-1
CASTLLGVDLTDTQYF | TGTGCCAGCACGCTTCTGGGGGTGGATCTCACAGATACGCAGTATTTT | - | TRBV11-2 | few | TRBJ2-3
CASGGTSGRDTQYF | TGTGCCAGCGGTGGGACTAGCGGGAGAGATACGCAGTATTTT | TRBD2 | TRBV2 | - | TRBJ2-3
CASSEDTEAFF | TGTGCCAGTAGTGAGGACACTGAAGCTTTCTTT | - | TRBV19 | few | TRBJ1-1
CASSHTGDGNSPLHF | TGTGCCAGCAGCCATACAGGGGATGGCAATTCACCCCTCCACTTT | TRBD1 | TRBV5-4 | once | TRBJ1-6
CSARDTTRAAGYTF | TGCAGTGCTAGAGATACGACCAGGGCGGCTGGCTACACCTTC | - | TRBV20-1 | - | TRBJ1-2
CAISVVGVSNEQFF | TGTGCCATCAGTGTCGTCGGGGTAAGCAATGAGCAGTTCTTC | - | TRBV10-3 | - | TRBJ2-1
CATQRGQGYEQYF | TGTGCCACCCAGAGGGGACAGGGCTACGAGCAGTACTTC | TRBD1 | TRBV6-2/TRBV6-3 | - | TRBJ2-7